This T cell receptor (beta chain) stems from a study of cytomegalovirus exposure and HLA in healthy donors. The PCR contained 60 Vbeta and 13 Jbeta primers. TCRdb keeps only in-frame clones here, not all; method: immunoSEQ multiplex PCR. The sample carries 55,000 to 75,000 clones, over 60% recorded once. Study-level results: With later analysis, a missense DCLRE1C variant became linked to TCR beta V- and J-gene trimming. Highly shared variants forming one cluster were likely a sequencing artifact. It has been reported that TCR beta sequences accurately predicted the HLA-A and HLA-B alleles of most subjects. Using a false discovery rate of 0.05, a later analysis showed that approximately 17,000 TCR beta sequences were associated with HLA alleles.

From germline, CDR1 is SNHLY and CDR2 FYNNEI. This CDR3 is 13 amino acids long. Trimming left V 3 bases short and J 4 bases short, with 7 bases between. As for this clone: Its target is not known.

The chain has TRBV2 and TRBJ1-3, with D possibly matching TRBD1 (5 bases). This TCR came from a man aged 25-40 years in good health and CMV-seropositive. Sequencing was done on a sample of PBMCs. CDR3 DNA: TGTGCCAGCAGTGAGAGACAGGGAAACACCATATATTTT. It encodes CASSERQGNTIYF.